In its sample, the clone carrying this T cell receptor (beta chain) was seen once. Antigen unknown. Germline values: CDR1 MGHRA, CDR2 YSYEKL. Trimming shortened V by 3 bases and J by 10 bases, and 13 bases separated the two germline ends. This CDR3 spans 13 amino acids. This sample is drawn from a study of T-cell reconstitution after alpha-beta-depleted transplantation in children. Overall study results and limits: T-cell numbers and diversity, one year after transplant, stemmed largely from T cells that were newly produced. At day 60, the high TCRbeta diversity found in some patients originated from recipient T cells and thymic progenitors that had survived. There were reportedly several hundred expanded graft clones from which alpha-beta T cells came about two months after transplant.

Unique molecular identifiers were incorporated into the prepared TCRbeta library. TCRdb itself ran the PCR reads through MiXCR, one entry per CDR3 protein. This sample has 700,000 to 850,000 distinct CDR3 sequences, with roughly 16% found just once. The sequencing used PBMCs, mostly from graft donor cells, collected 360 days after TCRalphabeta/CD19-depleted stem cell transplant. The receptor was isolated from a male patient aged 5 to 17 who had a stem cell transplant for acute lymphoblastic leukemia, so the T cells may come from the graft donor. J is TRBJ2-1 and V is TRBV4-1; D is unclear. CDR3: CASSQALWNEQFF. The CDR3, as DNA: TGCGCCAGCAGCCAGGCCTTATGGAACGAGCAGTTCTTC.